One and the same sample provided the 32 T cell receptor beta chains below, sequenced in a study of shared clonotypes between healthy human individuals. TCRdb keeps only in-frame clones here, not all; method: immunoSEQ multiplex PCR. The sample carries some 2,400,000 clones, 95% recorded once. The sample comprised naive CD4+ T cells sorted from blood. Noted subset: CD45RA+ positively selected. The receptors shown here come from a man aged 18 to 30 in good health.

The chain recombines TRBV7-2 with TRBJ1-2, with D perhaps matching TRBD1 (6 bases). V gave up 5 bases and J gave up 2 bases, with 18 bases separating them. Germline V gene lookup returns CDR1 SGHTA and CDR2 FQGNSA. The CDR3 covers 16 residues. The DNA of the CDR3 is TGTGCCAGCAGCCCCCGTGGGGGGGGCGGCAACTATGGCTACACCTTC. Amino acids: CASSPRGGGGNYGYTF.

CDR3 in DNA: TGTGCCAGCAGTTCCCCGGGACAGGGTTATGAAAAACTGTTTTTT. Translation gives CASSSPGQGYEKLFF. This chain links TRBV6-6 with TRBJ1-4; TRBD1 aligns across 9 bases. The CDR3 length is 15 residues. J was trimmed by 6 bases and V by 4 bases; bases with no gene match: 6. Per the germline V gene, CDR1 is MNHNY and CDR2 is SVGAGI (reference sequence).

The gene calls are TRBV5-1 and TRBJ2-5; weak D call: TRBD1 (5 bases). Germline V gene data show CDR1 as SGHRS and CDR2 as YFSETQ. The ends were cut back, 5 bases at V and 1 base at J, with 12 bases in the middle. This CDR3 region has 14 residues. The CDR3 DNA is TGCGCCAGCAGGACAGCAGCCTCCCAAGAGACCCAGTACTTC. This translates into CASRTAASQETQYF. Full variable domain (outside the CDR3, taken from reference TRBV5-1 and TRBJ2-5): KAGVTQTPRYLIKTRGQQVTLSCSPISGHRSVSWYQQTPGQGLQFLFEYFSETQRNKGNFPGRFSGRQFSNSRSEMNVSTLELGDSALYLCASRTAASQETQYFGPGTRLLVL.

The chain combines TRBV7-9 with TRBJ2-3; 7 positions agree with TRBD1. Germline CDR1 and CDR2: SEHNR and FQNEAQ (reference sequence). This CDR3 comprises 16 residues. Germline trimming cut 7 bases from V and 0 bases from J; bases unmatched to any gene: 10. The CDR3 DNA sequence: TGTGCCAGCACGGAAGCAGGGGGTAGCAGCACAGATACGCAGTATTTT. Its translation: CASTEAGGSSTDTQYF.

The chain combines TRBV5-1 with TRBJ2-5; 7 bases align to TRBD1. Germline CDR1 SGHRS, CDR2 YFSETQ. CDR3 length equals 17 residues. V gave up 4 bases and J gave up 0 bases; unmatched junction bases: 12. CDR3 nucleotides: TGCGCCAGCAGCCTCCGTTCGACAGGGTGGTACCAAGAGACCCAGTACTTC. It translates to CASSLRSTGWYQETQYF.

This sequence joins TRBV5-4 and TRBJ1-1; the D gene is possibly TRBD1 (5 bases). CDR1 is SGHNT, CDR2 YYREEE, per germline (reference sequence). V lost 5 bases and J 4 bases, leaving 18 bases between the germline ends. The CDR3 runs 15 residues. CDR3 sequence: CASSPEDSRGTEAFF. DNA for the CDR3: TGTGCCAGCAGTCCAGAGGACTCTAGGGGCACTGAAGCTTTCTTT. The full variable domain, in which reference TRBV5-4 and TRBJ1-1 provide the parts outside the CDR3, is ETGVTQSPTHLIKTRGQQVTLRCSSQSGHNTVSWYQQALGQGPQFIFQYYREEENGRGNFPPRFSGLQFPNYSSELNVNALELDDSALYLCASSPEDSRGTEAFFGQGTRLTVV.

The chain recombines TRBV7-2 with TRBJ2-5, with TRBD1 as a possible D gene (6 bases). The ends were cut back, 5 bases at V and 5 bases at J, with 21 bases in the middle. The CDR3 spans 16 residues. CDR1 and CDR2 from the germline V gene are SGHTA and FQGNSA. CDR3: CASSLNTGPLWETQYF. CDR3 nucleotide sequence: TGTGCCAGCAGCCTAAACACAGGGCCCCTTTGGGAGACCCAGTACTTC.

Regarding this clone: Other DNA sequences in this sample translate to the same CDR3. The CDR3 DNA sequence: TGTGCCAGCAGTGGACAGGGTGGGAGCACAGATACGCAGTATTTT. This encodes CASSGQGGSTDTQYF. The rearrangement links TRBV6-1 to TRBJ2-3; 7 positions agree with TRBD1. CDR3 length equals 15 residues. CDR1 MNHNS and CDR2 SASEGT come from the germline V gene. V lost 4 bases and J lost 0; bases outside the gene matches: 4.

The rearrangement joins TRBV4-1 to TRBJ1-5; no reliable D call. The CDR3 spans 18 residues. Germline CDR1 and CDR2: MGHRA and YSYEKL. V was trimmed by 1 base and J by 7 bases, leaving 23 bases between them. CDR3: CASSQVPGLLKNRQPQHF. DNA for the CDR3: TGCGCCAGCAGCCAAGTTCCCGGGCTTCTTAAAAATAGGCAGCCCCAGCATTTT.

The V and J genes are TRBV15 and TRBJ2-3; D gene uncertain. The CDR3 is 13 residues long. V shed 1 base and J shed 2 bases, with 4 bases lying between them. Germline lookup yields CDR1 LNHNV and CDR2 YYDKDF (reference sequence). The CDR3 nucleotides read TGTGCCACCAGCAGAGCCGTCACAGATACGCAGTATTTT. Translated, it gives CATSRAVTDTQYF.

In DNA form, the CDR3 reads TGTGCCAGCTCACCAGGGCAGGGGACCTCTGGAAACACCATATATTTT. It yields the protein CASSPGQGTSGNTIYF. The rearrangement uses TRBV18 and TRBJ1-3; possibly TRBD1 for D (6 bases). The CDR3 length is 16 residues. V lost 2 bases to trimming and J lost 0 bases, with 11 bases between them. The V gene's germline CDR1 is KGHSH and CDR2 LQKENI. Filled out from reference TRBV18 and TRBJ1-3, the complete variable domain reads NAGVMQNPRHLVRRRGQEARLRCSPMKGHSHVYWYRQLPEEGLKFMVYLQKENIIDESGMPKERFSAEFPKEGPSILRIQQVVRGDSAAYFCASSPGQGTSGNTIYFGEGSWLTVV.

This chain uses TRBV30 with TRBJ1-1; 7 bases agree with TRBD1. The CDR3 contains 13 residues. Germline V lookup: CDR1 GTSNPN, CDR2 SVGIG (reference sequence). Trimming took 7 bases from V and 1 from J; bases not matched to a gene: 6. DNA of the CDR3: TGTGCCTCGGGACAGCTTCGGAACACTGAAGCTTTCTTT. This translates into CASGQLRNTEAFF.

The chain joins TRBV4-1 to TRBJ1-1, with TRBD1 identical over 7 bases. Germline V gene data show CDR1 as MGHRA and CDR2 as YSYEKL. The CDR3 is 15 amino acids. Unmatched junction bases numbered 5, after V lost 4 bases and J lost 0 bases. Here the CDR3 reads CASSPTGQLNTEAFF. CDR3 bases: TGCGCCAGCAGCCCCACGGGACAGTTGAACACTGAAGCTTTCTTT.

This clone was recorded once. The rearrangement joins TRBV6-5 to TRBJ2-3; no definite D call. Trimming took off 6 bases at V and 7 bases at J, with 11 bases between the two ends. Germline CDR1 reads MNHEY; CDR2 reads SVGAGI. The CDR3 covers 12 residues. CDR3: CASRSHSNTQYF. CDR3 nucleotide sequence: TGTGCCAGCAGATCCCACTCAAATACGCAGTATTTT.

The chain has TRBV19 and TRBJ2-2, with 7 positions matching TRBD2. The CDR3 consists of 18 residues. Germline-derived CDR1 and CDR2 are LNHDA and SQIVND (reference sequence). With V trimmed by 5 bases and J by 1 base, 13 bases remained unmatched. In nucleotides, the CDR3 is TGTGCCAGTAGTCCTGGACTAGGTGCGGGCGGGAACACCGGGGAGCTGTTTTTT. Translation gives CASSPGLGAGGNTGELFF.

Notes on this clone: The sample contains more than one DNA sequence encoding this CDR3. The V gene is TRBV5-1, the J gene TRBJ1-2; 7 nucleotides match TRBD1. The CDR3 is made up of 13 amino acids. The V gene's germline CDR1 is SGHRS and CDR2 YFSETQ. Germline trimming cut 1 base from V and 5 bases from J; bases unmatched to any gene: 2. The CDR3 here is CASSLTGDYGYTF. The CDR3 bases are TGCGCCAGCAGCTTGACAGGGGATTATGGCTACACCTTC. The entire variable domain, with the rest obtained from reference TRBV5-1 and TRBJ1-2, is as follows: KAGVTQTPRYLIKTRGQQVTLSCSPISGHRSVSWYQQTPGQGLQFLFEYFSETQRNKGNFPGRFSGRQFSNSRSEMNVSTLELGDSALYLCASSLTGDYGYTFGSGTRLTVV.

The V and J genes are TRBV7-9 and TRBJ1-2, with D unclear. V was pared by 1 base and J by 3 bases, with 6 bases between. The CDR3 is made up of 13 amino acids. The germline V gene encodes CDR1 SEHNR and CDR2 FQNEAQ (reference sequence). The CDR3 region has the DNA TGTGCCAGCAGCTTAGGGGTTGACTATGGCTACACCTTC. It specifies CASSLGVDYGYTF. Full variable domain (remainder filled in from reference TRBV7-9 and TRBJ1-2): DTGVSQNPRHKITKRGQNVTFRCDPISEHNRLYWYRQTLGQGPEFLTYFQNEAQLEKSRLLSDRFSAERPKGSFSTLEIQRTEQGDSAMYLCASSLGVDYGYTFGSGTRLTVV.

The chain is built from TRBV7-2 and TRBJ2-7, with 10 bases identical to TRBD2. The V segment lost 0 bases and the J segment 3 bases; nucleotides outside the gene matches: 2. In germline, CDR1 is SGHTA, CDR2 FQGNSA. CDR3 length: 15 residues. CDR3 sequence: CASSLAAGGGYEQYF. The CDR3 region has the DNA TGTGCCAGCAGCTTAGCAGCGGGAGGGGGCTACGAGCAGTACTTC.

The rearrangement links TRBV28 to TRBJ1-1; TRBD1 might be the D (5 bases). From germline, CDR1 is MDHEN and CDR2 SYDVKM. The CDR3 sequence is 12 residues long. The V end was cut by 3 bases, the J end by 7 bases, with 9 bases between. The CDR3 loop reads CASSLSQVEAFF. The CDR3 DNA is TGTGCCAGCAGTTTGTCACAGGTTGAAGCTTTCTTT.

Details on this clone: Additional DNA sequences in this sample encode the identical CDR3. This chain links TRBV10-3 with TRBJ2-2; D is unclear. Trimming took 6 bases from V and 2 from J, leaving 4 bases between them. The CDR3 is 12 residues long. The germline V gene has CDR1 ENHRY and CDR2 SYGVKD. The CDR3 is CAIRPNTGELFF. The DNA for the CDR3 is TGTGCCATCAGACCCAACACCGGGGAGCTGTTTTTT.

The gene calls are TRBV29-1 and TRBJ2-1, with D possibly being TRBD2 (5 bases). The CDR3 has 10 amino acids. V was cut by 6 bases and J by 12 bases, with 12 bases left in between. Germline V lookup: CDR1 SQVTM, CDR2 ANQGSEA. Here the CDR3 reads CSVADGVQFF. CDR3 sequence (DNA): TGCAGCGTCGCCGACGGGGTGCAGTTCTTC.

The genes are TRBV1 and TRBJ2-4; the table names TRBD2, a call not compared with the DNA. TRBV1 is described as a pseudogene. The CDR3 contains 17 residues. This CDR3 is CTSSPPPFLSAKNIQYF. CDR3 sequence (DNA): TGCACCAGCAGCCCTCCGCCATTCCTATCAGCCAAAAACATTCAGTACTTC.

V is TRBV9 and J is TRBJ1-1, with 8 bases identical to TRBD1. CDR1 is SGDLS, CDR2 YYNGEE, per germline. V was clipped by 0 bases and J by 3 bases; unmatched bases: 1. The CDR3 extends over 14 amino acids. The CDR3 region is CASSVGTGHTEAFF. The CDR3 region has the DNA TGTGCCAGCAGCGTAGGGACAGGGCACACTGAAGCTTTCTTT.

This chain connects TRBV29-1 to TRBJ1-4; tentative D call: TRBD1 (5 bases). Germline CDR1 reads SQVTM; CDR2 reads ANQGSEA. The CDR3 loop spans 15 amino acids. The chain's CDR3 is CRDEGLGSGGEKLFF. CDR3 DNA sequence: TGCAGGGATGAGGGACTGGGATCAGGTGGAGAAAAACTGTTTTTT.

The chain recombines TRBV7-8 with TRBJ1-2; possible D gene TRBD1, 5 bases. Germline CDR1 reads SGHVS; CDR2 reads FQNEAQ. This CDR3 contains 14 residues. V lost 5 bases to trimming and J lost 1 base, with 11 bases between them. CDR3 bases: TGTGCCAGCAGCCCTCAGGGTGATAACTATGGCTACACCTTC. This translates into CASSPQGDNYGYTF.

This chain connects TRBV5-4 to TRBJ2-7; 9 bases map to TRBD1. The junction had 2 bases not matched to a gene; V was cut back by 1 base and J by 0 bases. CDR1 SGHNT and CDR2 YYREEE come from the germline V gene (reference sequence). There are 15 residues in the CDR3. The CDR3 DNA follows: TGTGCCAGCAGCTTGTGGGACAGGGACTCCTACGAGCAGTACTTC. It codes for CASSLWDRDSYEQYF.

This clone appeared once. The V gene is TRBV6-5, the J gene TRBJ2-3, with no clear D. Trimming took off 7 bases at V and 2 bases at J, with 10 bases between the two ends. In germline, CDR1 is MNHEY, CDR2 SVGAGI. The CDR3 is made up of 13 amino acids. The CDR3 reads CASIGVNTDTQYF. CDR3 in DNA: TGTGCCAGCATTGGAGTGAACACAGATACGCAGTATTTT.

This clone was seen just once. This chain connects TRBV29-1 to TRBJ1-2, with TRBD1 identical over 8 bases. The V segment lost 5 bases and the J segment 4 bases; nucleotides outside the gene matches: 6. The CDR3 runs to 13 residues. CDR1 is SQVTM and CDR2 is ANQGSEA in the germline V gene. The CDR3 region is CSVRTGKGYGYTF. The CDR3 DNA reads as TGCAGCGTTCGGACAGGGAAGGGCTATGGCTACACCTTC.

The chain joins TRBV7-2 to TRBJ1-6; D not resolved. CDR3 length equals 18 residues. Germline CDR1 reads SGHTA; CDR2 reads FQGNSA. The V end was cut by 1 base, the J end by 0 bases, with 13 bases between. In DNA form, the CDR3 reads TGTGCCAGCAGCTTAGAACCGAATGGACCCTCCTATAATTCACCCCTCCACTTT. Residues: CASSLEPNGPSYNSPLHF. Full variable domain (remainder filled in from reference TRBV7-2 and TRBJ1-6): GAGVSQSPSNKVTEKGKDVELRCDPISGHTALYWYRQSLGQGLEFLIYFQGNSAPDKSGLPSDRFSAERTGGSVSTLTIQRTQQEDSAVYLCASSLEPNGPSYNSPLHFGNGTRLTVT.

CDR3 bases: TGTGCCAGCAGCCGACCGGGACGGCTGAACACTGAAGCTTTCTTT. This encodes CASSRPGRLNTEAFF. J is TRBJ1-1 and V is TRBV7-9; perhaps TRBD1 as D (5 bases). This CDR3 has 15 amino acids. V was pared by 5 bases and J by 0 bases, with 13 bases between. The germline gives CDR1 SEHNR, CDR2 FQNEAQ (reference sequence).

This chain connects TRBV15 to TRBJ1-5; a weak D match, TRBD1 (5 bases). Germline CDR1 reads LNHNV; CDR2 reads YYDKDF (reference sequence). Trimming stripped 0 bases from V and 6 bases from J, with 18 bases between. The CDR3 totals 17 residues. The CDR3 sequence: CATSRDRGGDQGQPQHF. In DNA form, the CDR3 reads TGTGCCACCAGCAGAGACCGGGGAGGGGATCAGGGTCAGCCCCAGCATTTT.

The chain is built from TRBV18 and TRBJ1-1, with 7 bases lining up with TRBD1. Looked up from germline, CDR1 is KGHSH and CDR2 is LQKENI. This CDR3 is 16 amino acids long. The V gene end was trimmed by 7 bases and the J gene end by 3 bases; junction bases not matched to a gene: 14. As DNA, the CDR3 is TGTGCCAGCTGCCGACAGGGAGGGTTTTCGGACACTGAAGCTTTCTTT. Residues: CASCRQGGFSDTEAFF.